This paragraph covers one T cell receptor (beta chain) sequence. Its antigen is not identified. The data were taken from a study of radiotherapy plus CTLA-4 blockade in lung cancer. Turning to the study itself: An objective response was seen in around 17% of patients, and disease control in roughly 28%.

Broader study findings: Early blood T cell clone dynamics, with interferon-beta, were reported to best predict response. Tumor-derived TCR clones expanded in blood after radiotherapy plus ipilimumab.

The ends lost 5 bases at V and 0 bases at J; junction bases unmatched: 2. The CDR3 length is 15 residues. The germline gives CDR1 SGHVS, CDR2 FNYEAQ. Here immunoSEQ multiplex PCR was the method, and the copy in TCRdb shows in-frame clones only, minus some. The profile shows 35,000 to 50,000 clones, around 72% of them singletons. The TCR sequence derives from a human donor with non-small cell lung cancer who had a complete response to radiotherapy plus ipilimumab. This chain connects TRBV7-6 to TRBJ1-5, with 9 bases fitting TRBD1. Material: peripheral blood, obtained from a patient treated with radiotherapy plus ipilimumab. CDR3: CASSRTGDSNQPQHF. CDR3 nucleotides: TGTGCCAGCAGCCGGACAGGGGATAGCAATCAGCCCCAGCATTTT.